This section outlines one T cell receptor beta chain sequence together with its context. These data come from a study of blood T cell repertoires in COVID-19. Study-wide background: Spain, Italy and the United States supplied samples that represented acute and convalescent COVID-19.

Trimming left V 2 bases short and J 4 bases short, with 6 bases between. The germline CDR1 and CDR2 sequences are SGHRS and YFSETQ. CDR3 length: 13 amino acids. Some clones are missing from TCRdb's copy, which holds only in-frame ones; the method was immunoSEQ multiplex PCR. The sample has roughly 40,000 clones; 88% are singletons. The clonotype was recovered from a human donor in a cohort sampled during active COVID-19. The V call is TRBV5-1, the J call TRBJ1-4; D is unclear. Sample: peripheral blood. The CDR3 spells CASSFRSNEKLFF. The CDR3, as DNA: TGCGCCAGCAGCTTTAGGAGTAATGAAAAACTGTTTTTT.